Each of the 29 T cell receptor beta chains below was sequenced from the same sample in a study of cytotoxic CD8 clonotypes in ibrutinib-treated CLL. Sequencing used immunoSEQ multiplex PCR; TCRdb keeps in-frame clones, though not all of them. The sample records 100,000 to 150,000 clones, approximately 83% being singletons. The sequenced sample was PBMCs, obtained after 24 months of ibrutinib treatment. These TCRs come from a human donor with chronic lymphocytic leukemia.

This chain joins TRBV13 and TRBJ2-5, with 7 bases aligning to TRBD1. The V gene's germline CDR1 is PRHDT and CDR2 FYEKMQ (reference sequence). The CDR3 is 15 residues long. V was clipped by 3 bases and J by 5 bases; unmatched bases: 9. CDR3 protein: CASSFKRGREETQYF. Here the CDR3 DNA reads TGTGCCAGCAGCTTCAAAAGGGGGCGCGAGGAGACCCAGTACTTC.

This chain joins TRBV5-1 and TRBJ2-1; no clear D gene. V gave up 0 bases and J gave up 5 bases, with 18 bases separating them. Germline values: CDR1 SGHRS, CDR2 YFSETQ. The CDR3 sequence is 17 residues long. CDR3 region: CASSLAISPTGNNEQFF. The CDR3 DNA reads TGCGCCAGCAGCTTGGCCATCAGTCCTACCGGTAACAATGAGCAGTTCTTC.

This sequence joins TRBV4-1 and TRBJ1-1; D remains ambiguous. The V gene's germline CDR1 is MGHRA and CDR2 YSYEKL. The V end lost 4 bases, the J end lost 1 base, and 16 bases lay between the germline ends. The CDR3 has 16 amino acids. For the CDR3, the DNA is TGCGCCAGCAGCCTTGCCCGAGAGAGGCGGAACACTGAAGCTTTCTTT. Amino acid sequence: CASSLARERRNTEAFF.

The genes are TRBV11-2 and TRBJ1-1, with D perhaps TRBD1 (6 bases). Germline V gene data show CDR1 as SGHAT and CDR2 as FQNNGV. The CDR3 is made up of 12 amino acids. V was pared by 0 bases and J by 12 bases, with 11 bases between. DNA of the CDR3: TGTGCCAGCAGCTTAGAGACAGGATTAACTTTCTTT. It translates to CASSLETGLTFF.

This CDR3 reads CASSPQTAGGLGNTEAFF. In DNA form, the CDR3 reads TGTGCCAGCTCACCCCAGACGGCAGGGGGCCTCGGGAACACTGAAGCTTTCTTT. The V and J genes are TRBV18 and TRBJ1-1; 8 nucleotides match TRBD1. CDR1 is KGHSH and CDR2 is LQKENI in the germline V gene. The CDR3 length is 18 residues. The ends lost 3 bases at V and 1 base at J; junction bases unmatched: 13.

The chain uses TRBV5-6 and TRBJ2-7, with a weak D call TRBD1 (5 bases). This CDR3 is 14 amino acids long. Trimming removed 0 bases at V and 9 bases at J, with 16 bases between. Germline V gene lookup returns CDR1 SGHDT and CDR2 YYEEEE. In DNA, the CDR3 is TGTGCCAGCAGCTTGGGCCAGGGTTCACCCGGGCAGTACTTC. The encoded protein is CASSLGQGSPGQYF.

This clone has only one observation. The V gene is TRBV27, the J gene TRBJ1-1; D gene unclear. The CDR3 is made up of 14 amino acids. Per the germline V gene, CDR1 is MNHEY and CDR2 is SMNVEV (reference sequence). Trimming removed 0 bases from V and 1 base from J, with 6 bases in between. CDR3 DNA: TGTGCCAGCAGTTTATCGGAACAGAACACTGAAGCTTTCTTT. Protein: CASSLSEQNTEAFF.

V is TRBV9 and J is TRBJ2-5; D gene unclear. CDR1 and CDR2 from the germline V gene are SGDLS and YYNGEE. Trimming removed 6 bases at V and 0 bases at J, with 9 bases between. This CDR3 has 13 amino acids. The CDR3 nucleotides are TGTGCCAGCACCGGCCAGAACCAAGAGACCCAGTACTTC. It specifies CASTGQNQETQYF.

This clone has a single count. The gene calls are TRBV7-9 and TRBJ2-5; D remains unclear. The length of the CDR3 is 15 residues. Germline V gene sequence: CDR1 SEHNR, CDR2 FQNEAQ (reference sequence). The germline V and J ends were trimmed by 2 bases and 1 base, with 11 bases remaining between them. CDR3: CASSLYSSGQETQYF. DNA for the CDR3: TGTGCCAGCAGCTTATACTCTAGTGGCCAAGAGACCCAGTACTTC.

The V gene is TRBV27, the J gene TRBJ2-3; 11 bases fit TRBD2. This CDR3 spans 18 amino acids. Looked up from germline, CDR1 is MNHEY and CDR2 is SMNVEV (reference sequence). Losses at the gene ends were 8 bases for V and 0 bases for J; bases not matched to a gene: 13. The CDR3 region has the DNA TGTGCCAGCCGATTAGCGGGGGGGCATCTCCTAAGCACAGATACGCAGTATTTT. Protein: CASRLAGGHLLSTDTQYF.

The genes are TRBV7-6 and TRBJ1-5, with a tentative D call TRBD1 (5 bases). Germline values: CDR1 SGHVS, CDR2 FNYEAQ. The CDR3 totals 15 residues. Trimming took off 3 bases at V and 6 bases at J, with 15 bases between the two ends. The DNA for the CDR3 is TGTGCCAGCAGCTTCAGAGAGGGTCAGGGTCAGCCCCAGCATTTT. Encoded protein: CASSFREGQGQPQHF.

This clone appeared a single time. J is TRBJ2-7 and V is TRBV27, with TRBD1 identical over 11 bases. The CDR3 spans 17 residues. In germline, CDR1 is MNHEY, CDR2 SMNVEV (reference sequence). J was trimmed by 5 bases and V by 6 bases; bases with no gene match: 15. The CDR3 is CASRTASTDRGRHEQYF. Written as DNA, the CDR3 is TGTGCCAGCAGGACGGCCTCTACGGACAGGGGGCGCCACGAGCAGTACTTC.

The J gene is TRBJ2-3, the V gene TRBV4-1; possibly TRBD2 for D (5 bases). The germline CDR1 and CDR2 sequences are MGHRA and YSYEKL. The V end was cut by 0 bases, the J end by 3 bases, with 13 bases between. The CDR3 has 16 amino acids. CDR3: CASSQDQGGTTDTQYF. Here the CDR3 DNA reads TGCGCCAGCAGCCAAGATCAAGGAGGTACGACAGATACGCAGTATTTT.

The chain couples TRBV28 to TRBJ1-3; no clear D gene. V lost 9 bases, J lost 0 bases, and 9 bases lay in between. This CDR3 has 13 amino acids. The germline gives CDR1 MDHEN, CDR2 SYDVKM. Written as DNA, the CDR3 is TGTGCCAGTCTCCACAGCTCTGGAAACACCATATATTTT. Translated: CASLHSSGNTIYF.

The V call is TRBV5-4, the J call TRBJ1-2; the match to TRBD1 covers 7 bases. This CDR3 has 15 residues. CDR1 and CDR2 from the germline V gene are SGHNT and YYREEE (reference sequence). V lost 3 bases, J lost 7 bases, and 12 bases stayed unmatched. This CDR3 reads CASSSTTGEWSGYTF. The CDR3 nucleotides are TGTGCCAGCAGCTCCACTACAGGGGAGTGGAGTGGCTACACCTTC.

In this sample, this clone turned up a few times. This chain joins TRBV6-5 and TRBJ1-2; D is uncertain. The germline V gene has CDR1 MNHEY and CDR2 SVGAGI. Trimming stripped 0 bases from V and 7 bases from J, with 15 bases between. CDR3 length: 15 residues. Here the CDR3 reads CASSYSNSNRGGYTF. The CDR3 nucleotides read TGTGCCAGCAGTTACTCGAACTCCAACCGGGGTGGCTACACCTTC.

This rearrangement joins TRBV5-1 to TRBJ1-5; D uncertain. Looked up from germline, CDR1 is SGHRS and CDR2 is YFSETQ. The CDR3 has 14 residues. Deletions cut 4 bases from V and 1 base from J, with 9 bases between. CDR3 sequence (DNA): TGCGCCAGCAGCAGAGGAGACAGCAATCAGCCCCAGCATTTT. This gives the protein CASSRGDSNQPQHF. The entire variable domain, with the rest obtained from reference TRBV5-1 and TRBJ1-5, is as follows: KAGVTQTPRYLIKTRGQQVTLSCSPISGHRSVSWYQQTPGQGLQFLFEYFSETQRNKGNFPGRFSGRQFSNSRSEMNVSTLELGDSALYLCASSRGDSNQPQHFGDGTRLSIL.

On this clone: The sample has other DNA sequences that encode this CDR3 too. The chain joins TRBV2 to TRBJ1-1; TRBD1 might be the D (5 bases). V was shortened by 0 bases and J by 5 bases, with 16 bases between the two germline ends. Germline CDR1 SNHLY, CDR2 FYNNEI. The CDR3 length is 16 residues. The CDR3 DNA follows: TGTGCCAGCAGTGAAGCGCTCGGAGGGGCTAGGACTGAAGCTTTCTTT. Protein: CASSEALGGARTEAFF.

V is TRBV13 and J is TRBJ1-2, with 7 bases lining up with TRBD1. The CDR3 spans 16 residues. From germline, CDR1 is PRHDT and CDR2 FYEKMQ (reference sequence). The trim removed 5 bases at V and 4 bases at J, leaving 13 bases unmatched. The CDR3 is CASSRWVAGGFYGYTF. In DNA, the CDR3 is TGTGCCAGCAGCCGTTGGGTGGCAGGGGGATTCTATGGCTACACCTTC.

CDR3 sequence: CASSLAGEQYF. CDR3 nucleotide sequence: TGTGCCAGCAGCTTAGCGGGCGAGCAGTACTTC. The J gene is TRBJ2-7, the V gene TRBV7-2; no clear D. V dropped 0 bases and J dropped 6 bases, with 3 bases sitting between them. The germline CDR1 and CDR2 sequences are SGHTA and FQGNSA. This CDR3 contains 11 residues.

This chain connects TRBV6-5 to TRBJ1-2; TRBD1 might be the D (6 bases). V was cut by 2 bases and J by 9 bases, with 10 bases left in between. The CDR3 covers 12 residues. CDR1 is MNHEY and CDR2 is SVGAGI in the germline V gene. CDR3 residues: CASSYEDRSYTF. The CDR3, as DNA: TGTGCCAGCAGTTACGAGGACAGAAGCTACACCTTC.

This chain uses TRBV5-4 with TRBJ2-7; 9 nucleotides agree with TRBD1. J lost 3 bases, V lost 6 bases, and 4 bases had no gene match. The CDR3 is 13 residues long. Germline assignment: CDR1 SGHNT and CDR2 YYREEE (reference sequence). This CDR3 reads CASTSTGGYEQYF. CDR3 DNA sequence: TGTGCCAGCACTTCGACAGGGGGCTACGAGCAGTACTTC. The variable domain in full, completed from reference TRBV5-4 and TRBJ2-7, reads ETGVTQSPTHLIKTRGQQVTLRCSSQSGHNTVSWYQQALGQGPQFIFQYYREEENGRGNFPPRFSGLQFPNYSSELNVNALELDDSALYLCASTSTGGYEQYFGPGTRLTVT.

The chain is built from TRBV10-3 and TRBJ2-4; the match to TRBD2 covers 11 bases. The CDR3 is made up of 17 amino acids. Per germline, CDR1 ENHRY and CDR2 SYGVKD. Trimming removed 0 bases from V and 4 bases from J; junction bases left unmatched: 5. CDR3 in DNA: TGTGCCATCAGTGAGTCCCAGGTAGCGGGGGGGAAAAACATTCAGTACTTC. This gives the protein CAISESQVAGGKNIQYF.

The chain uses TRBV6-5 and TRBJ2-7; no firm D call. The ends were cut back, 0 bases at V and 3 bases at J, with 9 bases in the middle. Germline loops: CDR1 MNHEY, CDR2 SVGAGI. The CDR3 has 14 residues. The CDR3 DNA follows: TGTGCCAGCAGTTACTCAAGGGTAAGCTACGAGCAGTACTTC. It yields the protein CASSYSRVSYEQYF.

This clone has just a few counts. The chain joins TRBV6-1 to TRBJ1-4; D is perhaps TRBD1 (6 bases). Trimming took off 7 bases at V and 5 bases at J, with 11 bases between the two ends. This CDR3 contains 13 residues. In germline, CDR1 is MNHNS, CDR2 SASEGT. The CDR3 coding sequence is TGTGCCAGCATTAGACAGGTGAATGAAAAACTGTTTTTT. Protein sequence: CASIRQVNEKLFF.

As DNA, the CDR3 is TGCGCCAGCAGCCCGGGACAGGGAACCCAGTACTTC. Residues: CASSPGQGTQYF. This chain links TRBV5-1 with TRBJ2-5; TRBD1 matches 9 bases. Germline loops: CDR1 SGHRS, CDR2 YFSETQ. The J segment lost 8 bases and the V segment lost 4 bases, leaving 3 bases of the junction unmatched. This CDR3 has 12 amino acids.

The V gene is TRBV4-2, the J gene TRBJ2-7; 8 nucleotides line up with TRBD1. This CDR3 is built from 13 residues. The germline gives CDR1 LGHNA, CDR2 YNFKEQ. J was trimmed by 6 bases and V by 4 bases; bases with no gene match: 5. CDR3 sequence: CASSPLGQGEQYF. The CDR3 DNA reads TGTGCCAGCAGCCCTTTAGGACAGGGCGAGCAGTACTTC.

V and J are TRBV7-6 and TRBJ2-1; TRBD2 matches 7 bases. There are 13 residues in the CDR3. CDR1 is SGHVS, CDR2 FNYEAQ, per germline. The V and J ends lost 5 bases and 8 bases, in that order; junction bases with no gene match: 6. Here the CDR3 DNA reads TGTGCCAGCAGCCTGAGTCGGGGGGATGAGCAGTTCTTC. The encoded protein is CASSLSRGDEQFF.

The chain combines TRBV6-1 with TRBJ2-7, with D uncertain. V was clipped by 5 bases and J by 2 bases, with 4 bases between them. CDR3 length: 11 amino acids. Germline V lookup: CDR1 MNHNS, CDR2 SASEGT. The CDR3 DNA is TGTGCCAGCAGTCAAACCTACGAGCAGTACTTC. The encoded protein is CASSQTYEQYF.